The clone carrying this TCR beta chain was observed at least ten times. Its antigen remains unknown. MiXCR was run by TCRdb on the 5' RACE reads, yielding one entry per CDR3 protein. The data hold 250,000 to 300,000 distinct CDR3 sequences, with around 18% observed a single time. The record originates from a study of CD8 T cells in ankylosing spondylitis. The study, taken as a whole, reports: A CD8+ phenotype characterized the disease-linked clones, which were relatively rare in peripheral blood. Some of these motif variants have turned up before, in reports on reactive arthritis synovial fluid and blood.

This CDR3 spans 14 amino acids. Trimming took 3 bases from V and 0 from J, leaving 7 bases between them. The clonotype was recovered from a male donor with ankylosing spondylitis or in good health (not recorded which). The genes are TRBV12-3 or TRBV12-4 and TRBJ2-3; unclear D gene. The specimen sequenced was blood, either unsorted or a sorted T cell fraction (not recorded which). The DNA for the CDR3 is TGTGCCAGCAGTTTGTCGGTTAGCACAGATACGCAGTATTTT. Encoded protein: CASSLSVSTDTQYF.